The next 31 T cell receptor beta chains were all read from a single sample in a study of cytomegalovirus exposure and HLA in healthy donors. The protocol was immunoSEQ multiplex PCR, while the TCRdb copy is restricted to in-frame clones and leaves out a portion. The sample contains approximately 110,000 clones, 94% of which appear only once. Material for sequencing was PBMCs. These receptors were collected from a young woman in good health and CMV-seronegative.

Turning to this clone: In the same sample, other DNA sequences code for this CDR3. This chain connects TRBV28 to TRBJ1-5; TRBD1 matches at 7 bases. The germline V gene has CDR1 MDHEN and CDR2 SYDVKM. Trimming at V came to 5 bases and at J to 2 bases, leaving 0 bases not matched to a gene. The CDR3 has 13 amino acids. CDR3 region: CASSQGGNQPQHF. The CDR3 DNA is TGTGCCAGCAGTCAGGGGGGCAATCAGCCCCAGCATTTT.

CDR3 residues: CASRDRGDTGELFF. The CDR3 DNA reads as TGTGCCAGCAGAGACAGGGGCGACACCGGGGAGCTGTTTTTT. This rearrangement joins TRBV6-6 to TRBJ2-2; 8 bases align to TRBD1. CDR3 length: 14 residues. V shed 6 bases and J 3 bases; nucleotides not matched to a gene: 3. Per the germline V gene, CDR1 is MNHNY and CDR2 is SVGAGI (reference sequence).

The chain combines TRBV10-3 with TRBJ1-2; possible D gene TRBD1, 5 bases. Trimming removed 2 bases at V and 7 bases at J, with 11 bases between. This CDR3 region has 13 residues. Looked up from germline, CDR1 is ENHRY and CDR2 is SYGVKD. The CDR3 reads CAISERAQGGYTF. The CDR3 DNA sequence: TGTGCCATCAGTGAGAGGGCTCAGGGTGGCTACACCTTC.

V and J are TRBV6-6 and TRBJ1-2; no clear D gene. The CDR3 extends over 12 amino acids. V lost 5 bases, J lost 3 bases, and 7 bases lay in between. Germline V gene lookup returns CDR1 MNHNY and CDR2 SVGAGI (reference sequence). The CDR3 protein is CASSDTDYGYTF. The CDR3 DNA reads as TGTGCCAGCAGTGACACTGACTATGGCTACACCTTC.

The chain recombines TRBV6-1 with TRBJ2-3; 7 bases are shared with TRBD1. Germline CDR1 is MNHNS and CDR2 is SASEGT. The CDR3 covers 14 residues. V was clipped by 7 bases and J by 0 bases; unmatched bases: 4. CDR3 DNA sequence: TGTGCCAGCATACCGGGACAGAGCACAGATACGCAGTATTTT. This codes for CASIPGQSTDTQYF.

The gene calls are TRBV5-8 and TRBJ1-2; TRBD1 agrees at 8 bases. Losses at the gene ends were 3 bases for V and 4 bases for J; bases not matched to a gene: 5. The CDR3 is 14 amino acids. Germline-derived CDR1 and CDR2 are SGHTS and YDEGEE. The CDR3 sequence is CASSSKQGGYGYTF. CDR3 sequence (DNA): TGTGCCAGCAGCTCGAAACAGGGGGGCTATGGCTACACCTTC.

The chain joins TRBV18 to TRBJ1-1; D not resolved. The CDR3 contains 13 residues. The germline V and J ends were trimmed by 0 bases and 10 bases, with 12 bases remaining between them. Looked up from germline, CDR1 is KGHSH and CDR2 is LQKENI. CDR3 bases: TGTGCCAGCTCACCACCGATGAGCCCGGGAGCTTTCTTT. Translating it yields CASSPPMSPGAFF.

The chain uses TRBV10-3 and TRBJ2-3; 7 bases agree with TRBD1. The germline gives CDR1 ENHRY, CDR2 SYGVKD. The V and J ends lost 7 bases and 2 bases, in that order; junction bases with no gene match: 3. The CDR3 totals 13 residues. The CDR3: CAITGGYTDTQYF. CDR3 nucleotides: TGTGCCATCACAGGGGGTTACACAGATACGCAGTATTTT.

The CDR3 region has the DNA TGTGCCAGCAGCTCCGGGGGAGATACGCAGTATTTT. Its protein product is CASSSGGDTQYF. The rearrangement uses TRBV13 and TRBJ2-3; TRBD2 is a possible D gene (6 bases). V lost 4 bases and J lost 5, with 7 bases in between. The CDR3 sequence is 12 residues long. CDR1 is PRHDT, CDR2 FYEKMQ, per germline (reference sequence).

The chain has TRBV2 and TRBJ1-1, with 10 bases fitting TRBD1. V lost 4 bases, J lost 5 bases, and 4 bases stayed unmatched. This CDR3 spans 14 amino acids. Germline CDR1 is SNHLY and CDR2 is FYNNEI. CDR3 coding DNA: TGTGCCAGCAGTGGGACAGGGGGGGTGACTGAAGCTTTCTTT. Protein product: CASSGTGGVTEAFF.

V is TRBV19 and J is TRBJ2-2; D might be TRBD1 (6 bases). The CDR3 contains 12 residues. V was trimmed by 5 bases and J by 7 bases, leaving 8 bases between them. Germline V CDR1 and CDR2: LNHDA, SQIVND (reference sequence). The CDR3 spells CASSYRDGELFF. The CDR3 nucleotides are TGTGCCAGTAGTTACAGGGACGGGGAGCTGTTTTTT.

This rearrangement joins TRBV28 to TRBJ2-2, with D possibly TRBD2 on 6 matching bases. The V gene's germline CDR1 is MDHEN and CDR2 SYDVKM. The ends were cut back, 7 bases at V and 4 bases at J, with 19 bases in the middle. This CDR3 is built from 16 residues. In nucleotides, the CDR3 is TGTGCCAGCAAACCGGAGGGCAGGGATTTCACCGGGGAGCTGTTTTTT. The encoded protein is CASKPEGRDFTGELFF.

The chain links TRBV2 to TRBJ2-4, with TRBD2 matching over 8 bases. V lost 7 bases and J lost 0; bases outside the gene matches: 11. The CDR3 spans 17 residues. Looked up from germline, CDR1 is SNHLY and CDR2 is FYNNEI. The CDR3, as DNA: TGTGCCAGCATGTACGGGAGGGACCATCTAGCCAAAAACATTCAGTACTTC. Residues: CASMYGRDHLAKNIQYF.

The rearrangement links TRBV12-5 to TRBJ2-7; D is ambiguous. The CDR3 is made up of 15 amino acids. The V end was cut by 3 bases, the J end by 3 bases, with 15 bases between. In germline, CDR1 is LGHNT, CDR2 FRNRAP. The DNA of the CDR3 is TGTGCTAGTGGTTTTCTATCTGGTTCTCTCTACGAGCAGTACTTC. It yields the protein CASGFLSGSLYEQYF.

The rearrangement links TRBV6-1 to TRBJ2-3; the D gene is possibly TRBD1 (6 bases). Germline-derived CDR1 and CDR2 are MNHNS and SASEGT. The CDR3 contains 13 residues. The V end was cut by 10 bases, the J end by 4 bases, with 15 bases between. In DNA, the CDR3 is TGTGCCACCAAGACAGGTACTGCAGATACGCAGTATTTT. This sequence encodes CATKTGTADTQYF.

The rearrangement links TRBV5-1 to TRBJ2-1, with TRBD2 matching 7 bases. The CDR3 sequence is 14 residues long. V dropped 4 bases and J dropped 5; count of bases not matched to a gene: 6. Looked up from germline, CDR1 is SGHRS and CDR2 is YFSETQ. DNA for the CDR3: TGCGCCAGCAGCCCCGGCGGGGGAAACAATGAGCAGTTCTTC. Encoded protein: CASSPGGGNNEQFF.

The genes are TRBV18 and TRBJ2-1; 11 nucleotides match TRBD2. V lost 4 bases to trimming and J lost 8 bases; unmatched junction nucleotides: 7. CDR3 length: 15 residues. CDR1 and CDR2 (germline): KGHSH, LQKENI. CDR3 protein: CASSLSSGRTHEQFF. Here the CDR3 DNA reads TGTGCCAGCTCACTCTCTAGCGGGAGGACGCATGAGCAGTTCTTC. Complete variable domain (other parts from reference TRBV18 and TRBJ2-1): NAGVMQNPRHLVRRRGQEARLRCSPMKGHSHVYWYRQLPEEGLKFMVYLQKENIIDESGMPKERFSAEFPKEGPSILRIQQVVRGDSAAYFCASSLSSGRTHEQFFGPGTRLTVL.

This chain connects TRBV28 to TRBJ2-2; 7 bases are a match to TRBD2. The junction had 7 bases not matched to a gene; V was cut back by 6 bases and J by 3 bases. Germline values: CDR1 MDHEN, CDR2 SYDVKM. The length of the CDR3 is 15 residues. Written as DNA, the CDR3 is TGTGCCAGCAGCTTGGGGGGGATGGACACCGGGGAGCTGTTTTTT. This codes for CASSLGGMDTGELFF.

As DNA, the CDR3 is TGTGCCTGGAGTGCGGGACAGCAGACTCAGCCCCAGCATTTT. As protein: CAWSAGQQTQPQHF. This rearrangement joins TRBV30 to TRBJ1-5, with TRBD1 matching 7 bases. Germline V gene lookup returns CDR1 GTSNPN and CDR2 SVGIG (reference sequence). Trimming took 1 base from V and 6 from J; bases not matched to a gene: 6. The CDR3 totals 14 residues.

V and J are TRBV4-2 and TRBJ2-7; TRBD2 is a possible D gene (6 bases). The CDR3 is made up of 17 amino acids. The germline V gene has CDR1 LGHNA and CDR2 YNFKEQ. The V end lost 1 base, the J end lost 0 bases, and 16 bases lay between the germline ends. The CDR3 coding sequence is TGTGCCAGCAGCCAAGGGGGTAGCGGATCAAGCTCCTACGAGCAGTACTTC. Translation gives CASSQGGSGSSSYEQYF.

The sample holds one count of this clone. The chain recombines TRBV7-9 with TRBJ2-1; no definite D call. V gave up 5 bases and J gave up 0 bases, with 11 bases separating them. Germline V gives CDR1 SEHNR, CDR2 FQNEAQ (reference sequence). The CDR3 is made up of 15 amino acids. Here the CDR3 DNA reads TGTGCCAGCAGCCCGAACTGGAGCTCCTACAATGAGCAGTTCTTC. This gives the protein CASSPNWSSYNEQFF. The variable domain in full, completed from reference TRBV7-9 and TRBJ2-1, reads DTGVSQNPRHKITKRGQNVTFRCDPISEHNRLYWYRQTLGQGPEFLTYFQNEAQLEKSRLLSDRFSAERPKGSFSTLEIQRTEQGDSAMYLCASSPNWSSYNEQFFGPGTRLTVL.

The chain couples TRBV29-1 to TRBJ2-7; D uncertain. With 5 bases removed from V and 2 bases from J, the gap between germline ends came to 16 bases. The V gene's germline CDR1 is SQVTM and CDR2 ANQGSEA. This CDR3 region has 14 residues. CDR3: CSVSTSLGPYEQYF. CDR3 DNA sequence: TGCAGCGTTTCGACATCCTTGGGTCCCTACGAGCAGTACTTC.

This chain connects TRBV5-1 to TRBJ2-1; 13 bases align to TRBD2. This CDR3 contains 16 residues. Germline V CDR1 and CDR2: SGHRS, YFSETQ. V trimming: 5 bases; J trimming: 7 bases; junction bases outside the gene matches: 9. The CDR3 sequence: CASRQARTSGGNEQFF. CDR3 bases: TGCGCCAGCAGGCAGGCTCGGACTAGCGGGGGTAATGAGCAGTTCTTC.

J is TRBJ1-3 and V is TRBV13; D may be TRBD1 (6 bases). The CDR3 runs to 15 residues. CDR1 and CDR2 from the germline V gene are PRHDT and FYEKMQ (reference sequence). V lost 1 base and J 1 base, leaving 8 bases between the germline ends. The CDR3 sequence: CASSLAGASGNTIYF. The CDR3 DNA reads TGTGCCAGCAGCTTAGCAGGGGCATCTGGAAACACCATATATTTT.

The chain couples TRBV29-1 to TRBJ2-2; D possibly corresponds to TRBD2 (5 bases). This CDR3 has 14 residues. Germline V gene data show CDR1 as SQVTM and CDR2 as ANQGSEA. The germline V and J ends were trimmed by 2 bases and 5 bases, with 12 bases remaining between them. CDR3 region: CSVENPSGTGELFF. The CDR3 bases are TGCAGCGTTGAAAACCCCTCGGGGACCGGGGAGCTGTTTTTT.

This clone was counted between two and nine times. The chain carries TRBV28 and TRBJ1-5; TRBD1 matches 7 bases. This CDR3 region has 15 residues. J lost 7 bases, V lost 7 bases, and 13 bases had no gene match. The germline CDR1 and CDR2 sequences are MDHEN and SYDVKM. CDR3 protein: CASIIAGGTGQPQHF. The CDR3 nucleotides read TGTGCCAGCATAATTGCAGGGGGGACGGGACAGCCCCAGCATTTT.

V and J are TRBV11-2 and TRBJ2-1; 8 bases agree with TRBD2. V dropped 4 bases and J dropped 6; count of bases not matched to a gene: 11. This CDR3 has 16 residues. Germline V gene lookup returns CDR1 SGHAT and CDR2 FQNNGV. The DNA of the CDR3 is TGTGCCAGCAGCTCCCCAAAAGCGGGAGTGCGCAATGAGCAGTTCTTC. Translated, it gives CASSSPKAGVRNEQFF. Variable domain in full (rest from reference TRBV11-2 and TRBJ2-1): EAGVAQSPRYKIIEKRQSVAFWCNPISGHATLYWYQQILGQGPKLLIQFQNNGVVDDSQLPKDRFSAERLKGVDSTLKIQPAKLEDSAVYLCASSSPKAGVRNEQFFGPGTRLTVL.

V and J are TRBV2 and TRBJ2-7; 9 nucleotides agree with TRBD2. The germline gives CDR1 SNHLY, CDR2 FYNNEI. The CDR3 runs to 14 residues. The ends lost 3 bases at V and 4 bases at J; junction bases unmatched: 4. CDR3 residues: CASSDPAGGYEQYF. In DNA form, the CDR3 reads TGTGCCAGCAGTGACCCAGCGGGGGGATACGAGCAGTACTTC.

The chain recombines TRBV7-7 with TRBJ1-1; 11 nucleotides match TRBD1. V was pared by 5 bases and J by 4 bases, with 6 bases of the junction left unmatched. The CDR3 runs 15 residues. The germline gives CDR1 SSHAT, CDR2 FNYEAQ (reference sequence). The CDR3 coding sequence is TGTGCCAGCAGCCCTGGACAGGGGGCGATCACTGAAGCTTTCTTT. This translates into CASSPGQGAITEAFF.

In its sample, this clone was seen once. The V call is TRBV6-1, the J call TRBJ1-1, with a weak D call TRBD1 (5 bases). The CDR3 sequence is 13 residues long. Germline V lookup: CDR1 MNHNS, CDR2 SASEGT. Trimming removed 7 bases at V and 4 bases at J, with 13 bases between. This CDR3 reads CASTEEGSTEAFF. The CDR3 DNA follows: TGTGCCAGCACCGAGGAGGGGAGCACTGAAGCTTTCTTT.

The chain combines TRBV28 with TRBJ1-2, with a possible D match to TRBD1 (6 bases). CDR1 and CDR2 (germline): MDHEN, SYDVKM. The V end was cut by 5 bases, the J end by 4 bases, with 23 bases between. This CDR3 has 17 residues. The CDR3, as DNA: TGTGCCAGCAGTCCACTTAGGGGGAACAGGGCCGCCTATGGCTACACCTTC. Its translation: CASSPLRGNRAAYGYTF.